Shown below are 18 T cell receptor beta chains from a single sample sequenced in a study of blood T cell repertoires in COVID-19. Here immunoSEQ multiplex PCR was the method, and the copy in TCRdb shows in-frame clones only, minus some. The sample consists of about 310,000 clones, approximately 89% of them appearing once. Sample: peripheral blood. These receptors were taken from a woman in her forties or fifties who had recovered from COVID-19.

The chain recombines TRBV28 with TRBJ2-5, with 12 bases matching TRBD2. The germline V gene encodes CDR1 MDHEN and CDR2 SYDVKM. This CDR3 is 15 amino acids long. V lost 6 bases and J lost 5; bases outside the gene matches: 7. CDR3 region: CASRPSGRAGETQYF. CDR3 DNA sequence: TGTGCCAGCAGGCCTAGCGGGAGGGCCGGGGAGACCCAGTACTTC. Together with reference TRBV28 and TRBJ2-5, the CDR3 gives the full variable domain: DVKVTQSSRYLVKRTGEKVFLECVQDMDHENMFWYRQDPGLGLRLIYFSYDVKMKEKGDIPEGYSVSREKKERFSLILESASTNQTSMYLCASRPSGRAGETQYFGPGTRLLVL.

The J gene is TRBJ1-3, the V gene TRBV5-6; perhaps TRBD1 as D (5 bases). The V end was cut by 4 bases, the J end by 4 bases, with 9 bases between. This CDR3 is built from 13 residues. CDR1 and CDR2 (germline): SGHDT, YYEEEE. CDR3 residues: CASSNRQGNTIYF. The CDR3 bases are TGTGCCAGCAGCAACCGACAGGGAAACACCATATATTTT.

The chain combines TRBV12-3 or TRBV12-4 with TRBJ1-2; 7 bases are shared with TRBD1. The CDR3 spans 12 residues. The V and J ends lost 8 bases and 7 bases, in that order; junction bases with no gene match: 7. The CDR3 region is CASRETGVGYTF. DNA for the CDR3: TGTGCCAGCCGTGAAACAGGGGTTGGCTACACCTTC.

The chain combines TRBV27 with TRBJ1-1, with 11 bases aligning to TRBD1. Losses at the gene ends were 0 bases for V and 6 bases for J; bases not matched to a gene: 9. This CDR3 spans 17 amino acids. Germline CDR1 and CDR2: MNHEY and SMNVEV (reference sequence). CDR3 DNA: TGTGCCAGCAGTTTATCCGGGACAGGGGGAGTGCTGTCTGAAGCTTTCTTT. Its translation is CASSLSGTGGVLSEAFF.

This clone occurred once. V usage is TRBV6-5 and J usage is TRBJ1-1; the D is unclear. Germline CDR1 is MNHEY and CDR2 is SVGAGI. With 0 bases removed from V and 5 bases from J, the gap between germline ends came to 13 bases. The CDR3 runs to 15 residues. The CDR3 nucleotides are TGTGCCAGCAGTTACTCGTCGGTAGGGAGGACTGAAGCTTTCTTT. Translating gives CASSYSSVGRTEAFF.

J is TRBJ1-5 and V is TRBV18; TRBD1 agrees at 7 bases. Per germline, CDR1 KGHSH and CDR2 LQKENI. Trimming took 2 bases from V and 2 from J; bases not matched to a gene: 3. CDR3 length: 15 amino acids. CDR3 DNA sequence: TGTGCCAGCTCACCAGCAGGACAGGGCAATCAGCCCCAGCATTTT. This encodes CASSPAGQGNQPQHF.

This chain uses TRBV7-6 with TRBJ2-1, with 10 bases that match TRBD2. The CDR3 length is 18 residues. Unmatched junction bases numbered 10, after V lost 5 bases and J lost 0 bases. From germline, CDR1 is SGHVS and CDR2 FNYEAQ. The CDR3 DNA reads TGTGCCAGCAGCCAGGGACTAGCGTACAGCCGCTCCTACAATGAGCAGTTCTTC. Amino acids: CASSQGLAYSRSYNEQFF.

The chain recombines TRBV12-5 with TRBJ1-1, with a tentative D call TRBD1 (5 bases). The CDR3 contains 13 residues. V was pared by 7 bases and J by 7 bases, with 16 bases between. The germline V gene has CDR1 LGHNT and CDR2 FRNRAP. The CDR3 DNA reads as TGTGCTAGTGCCTTGGGGGGGGGTATTGAAGCTTTCTTT. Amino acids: CASALGGGIEAFF.

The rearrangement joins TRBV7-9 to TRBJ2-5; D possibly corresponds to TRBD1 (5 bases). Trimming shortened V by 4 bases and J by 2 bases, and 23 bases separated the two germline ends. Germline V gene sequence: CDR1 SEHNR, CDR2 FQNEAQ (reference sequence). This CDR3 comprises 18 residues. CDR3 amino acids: CASSSSLMGPAVQETQYF. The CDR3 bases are TGTGCCAGCAGCTCAAGCCTGATGGGGCCGGCCGTACAAGAGACCCAGTACTTC. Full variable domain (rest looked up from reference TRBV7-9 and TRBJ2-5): DTGVSQNPRHKITKRGQNVTFRCDPISEHNRLYWYRQTLGQGPEFLTYFQNEAQLEKSRLLSDRFSAERPKGSFSTLEIQRTEQGDSAMYLCASSSSLMGPAVQETQYFGPGTRLLVL.

CDR3 nucleotide sequence: TGTGCCAGCAGCTCCCGACTCGGCTACGAGCAGTACTTC. Translated, it gives CASSSRLGYEQYF. The V and J genes are TRBV9 and TRBJ2-7; no reliable D call. Germline CDR1 reads SGDLS; CDR2 reads YYNGEE. This CDR3 contains 13 residues. V shed 4 bases and J shed 3 bases, with 11 bases lying between them.

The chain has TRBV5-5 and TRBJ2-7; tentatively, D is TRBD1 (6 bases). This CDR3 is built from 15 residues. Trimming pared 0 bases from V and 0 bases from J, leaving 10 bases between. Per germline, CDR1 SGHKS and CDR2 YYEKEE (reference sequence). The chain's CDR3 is CASSLEGESSYEQYF. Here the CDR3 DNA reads TGTGCCAGCAGCTTGGAGGGGGAGAGCTCCTACGAGCAGTACTTC.

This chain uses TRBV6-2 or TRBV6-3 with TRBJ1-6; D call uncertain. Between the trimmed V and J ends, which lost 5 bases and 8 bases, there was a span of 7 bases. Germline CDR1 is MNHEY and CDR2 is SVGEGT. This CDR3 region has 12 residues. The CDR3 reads CASSTRDSPLHF. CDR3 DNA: TGTGCCAGCAGTACGAGGGATTCACCCCTCCACTTT.

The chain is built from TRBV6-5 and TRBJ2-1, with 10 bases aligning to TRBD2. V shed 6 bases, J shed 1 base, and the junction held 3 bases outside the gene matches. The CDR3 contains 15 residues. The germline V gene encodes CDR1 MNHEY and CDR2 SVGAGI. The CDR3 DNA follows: TGTGCCAGCAGGACAGCGGGAGGGTCCTACAATGAGCAGTTCTTC. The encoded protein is CASRTAGGSYNEQFF.

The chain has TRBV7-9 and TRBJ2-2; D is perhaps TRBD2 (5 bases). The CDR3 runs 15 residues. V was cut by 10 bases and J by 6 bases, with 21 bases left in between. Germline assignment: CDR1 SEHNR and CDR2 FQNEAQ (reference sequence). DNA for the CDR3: TGTGCCACCATATATGACGGGGTTTTCCCCGGGGAGCTGTTTTTT. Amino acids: CATIYDGVFPGELFF.

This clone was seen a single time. CDR3 sequence reads: CASSAGTSGRAVVGEQYF. The CDR3 DNA follows: TGTGCCAGCAGCGCCGGGACTAGCGGGAGGGCCGTGGTGGGCGAGCAGTACTTC. V is TRBV7-3 and J is TRBJ2-7; 16 bases match TRBD2. V trimming: 5 bases; J trimming: 6 bases; junction bases outside the gene matches: 13. CDR1 is SGHTA and CDR2 is FQGTGA in the germline V gene. CDR3 length equals 18 residues.

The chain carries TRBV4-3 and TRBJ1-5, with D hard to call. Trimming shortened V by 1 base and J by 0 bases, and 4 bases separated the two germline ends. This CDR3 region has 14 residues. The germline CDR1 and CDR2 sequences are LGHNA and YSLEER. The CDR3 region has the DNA TGCGCCAGCAGCCAAGCCCATAGCAATCAGCCCCAGCATTTT. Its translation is CASSQAHSNQPQHF.

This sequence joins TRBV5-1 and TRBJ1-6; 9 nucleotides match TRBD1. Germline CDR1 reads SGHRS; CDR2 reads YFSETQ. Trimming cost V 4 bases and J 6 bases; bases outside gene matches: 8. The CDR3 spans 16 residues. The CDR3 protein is CASSGTGTGLNSPLHF. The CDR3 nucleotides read TGCGCCAGCAGCGGGACCGGGACAGGGCTTAATTCACCCCTCCACTTT.

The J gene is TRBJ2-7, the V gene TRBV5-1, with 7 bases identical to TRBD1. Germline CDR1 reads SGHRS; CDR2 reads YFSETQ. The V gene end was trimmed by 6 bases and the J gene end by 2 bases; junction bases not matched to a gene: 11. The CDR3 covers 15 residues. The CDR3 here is CASTLRQGATYEQYF. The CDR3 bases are TGCGCCAGCACTCTGAGACAGGGAGCGACCTACGAGCAGTACTTC.